The sequence of this T cell receptor beta chain was determined in a study of Graves' ophthalmopathy and Graves' hyperthyroidism. Study-wide findings and caveats: Blood repertoires reportedly contained most expanded thyroid clonotypes above 0.001 frequency.

As for this clonotype: Its antigen is unknown. Being one base from a much bigger clone, this may be a read error.

Trimming took 0 bases from V and 5 from J, leaving 16 bases between them. This CDR3 region has 15 residues. CDR1 DFQATT and CDR2 SNEGSKA come from the germline V gene (reference sequence). Amplified material comprised TCR beta CDR3 regions derived from RNA transcripts. RT-PCR was first run with HTBI primers, then multiplex PCR in a second round. Via MiXCR, TCRdb re-called the multiplex PCR reads, giving one row per CDR3 protein. The sample has about 1.2 million distinct CDR3 sequences; roughly 35% are singletons. Sequencing used peripheral blood or thyroid tissue (not recorded which). The chain is built from TRBV20-1 and TRBJ2-5, with a possible D match to TRBD1 (5 bases). The TCR sequence derives from an adult man with Graves' hyperthyroidism. The CDR3 DNA is TGCAGTGCTAGAGATCTTGGCAGGGTGCGGGAGACCCAGTACTTC. Protein sequence: CSARDLGRVRETQYF.